A selection of T cell receptor beta chains follows, all from one sample in a study of CD8+CD57+ T cells in acquired aplastic anemia. MiXCR was run by TCRdb on the reads, yielding one entry per CDR3 protein. The sample has about 160,000 distinct CDR3 sequences, roughly 48% seen once; the top ten hold approximately 1.1%. The sample consisted of sorted CD4+, CD8+, or CD8+CD57+ T cells (not recorded which) from PBMCs. These receptors were taken from a human donor in good health. The CDR3 runs from the conserved cysteine through the conserved F or W. The D gene is left open where the match is weak. Not every row has a clone size; where given, it reads once, few, many or a size class.

CDR3nt: TGTGCCAGCAAAGGTCGGGTACAGCGATCTTCACCCCTCCACTTT
CDR3aa: CASKGRVQRSSPLHF
abundance: many
v_gene: TRBV7-6
d_gene: .
j_gene: TRBJ1-6

CDR3nt: TGTGCCAGCAGTTTAAATCCTGGGACAGGAGCTCCTAAACTCGATGGCTACACCTTC
CDR3aa: CASSLNPGTGAPKLDGYTF
abundance: few
v_gene: TRBV12-3/TRBV12-4
d_gene: TRBD1
j_gene: TRBJ1-2

CDR3nt: TGTGCCACCAGTGATTCCGGGCCGATCTCCTACGAGCAGTACTTC
CDR3aa: CATSDSGPISYEQYF
abundance: .
v_gene: TRBV24-1
d_gene: .
j_gene: TRBJ2-7

CDR3nt: TGTGCCACCAGGGGGAGGAAGGCAGGGGGCGAAGATACGCAGTATTTT
CDR3aa: CATRGRKAGGEDTQYF
abundance: .
v_gene: TRBV24-1
d_gene: TRBD1
j_gene: TRBJ2-3

CDR3nt: TGTGCCAGCAGCGTAGAGGGGACTAGCGGGGCGGAGACCCAGTACTTC
CDR3aa: CASSVEGTSGAETQYF
abundance: many
v_gene: TRBV9
d_gene: TRBD2
j_gene: TRBJ2-5

CDR3nt: TGTGCCAGCAGTGAAGCGTGGGGGCAAAGCACAGATACGCAGTATTTT
CDR3aa: CASSEAWGQSTDTQYF
abundance: few
v_gene: TRBV6-1
d_gene: .
j_gene: TRBJ2-3

CDR3nt: TGCGCCAGCAGTTCCAGGGCCCTCCCACCCCCACTCGGTAATGAAAAACTGTTTTTT
CDR3aa: CASSSRALPPPLGNEKLFF
abundance: .
v_gene: TRBV5-1
d_gene: .
j_gene: TRBJ1-4

CDR3nt: TGTGCCAGCAGCTTATCCGGGACAGGGAACTACGAGCAGTACTTC
CDR3aa: CASSLSGTGNYEQYF
abundance: .
v_gene: TRBV7-3
d_gene: TRBD1
j_gene: TRBJ2-7

CDR3nt: TGTGCCAGCAACCTAAGGAACAGGGAAGGTGGCTCACCCCTCCACTTT
CDR3aa: CASNLRNREGGSPLHF
abundance: .
v_gene: TRBV12-3/TRBV12-4
d_gene: .
j_gene: TRBJ1-6

CDR3nt: TGTGCCAGCAGTTACCGAGGGTGGGCTGAAGCTTTCTTT
CDR3aa: CASSYRGWAEAFF
abundance: .
v_gene: TRBV6-6
d_gene: .
j_gene: TRBJ1-1

CDR3nt: TGTGCCAGTATGAATGAACGGATGAACACTGAAGCTTTCTTT
CDR3aa: CASMNERMNTEAFF
abundance: .
v_gene: TRBV6-1
d_gene: .
j_gene: TRBJ1-1

CDR3nt: TGTGCCACCAGTGATTATGACAAAGAGACCCAGTACTTC
CDR3aa: CATSDYDKETQYF
abundance: once
v_gene: TRBV24-1
d_gene: .
j_gene: TRBJ2-5

CDR3nt: TGTGCCAGCAGCATCAATAGCGGGGGGATCACCGGGGAGCTGTTTTTT
CDR3aa: CASSINSGGITGELFF
abundance: .
v_gene: TRBV11-2
d_gene: TRBD2
j_gene: TRBJ2-2

CDR3nt: TGTGCCAGCAGGGAAGACAGGGGTTGGAATTCACCCCTCCACTTT
CDR3aa: CASREDRGWNSPLHF
abundance: many
v_gene: TRBV2
d_gene: TRBD1
j_gene: TRBJ1-6

CDR3nt: TGTGCCAGCAGCTTAGGGGGCAGGGGGGAATCACCCCTCCACTTT
CDR3aa: CASSLGGRGESPLHF
abundance: .
v_gene: TRBV11-1
d_gene: TRBD1
j_gene: TRBJ1-6

CDR3nt: TGTGCCAGCACCAAACAGGGCATGAACACTGAAGCTTTCTTT
CDR3aa: CASTKQGMNTEAFF
abundance: many
v_gene: TRBV6-1
d_gene: .
j_gene: TRBJ1-1

CDR3nt: TGCAGTGCTAGTGACCAGAACACTGAAGCTTTCTTT
CDR3aa: CSASDQNTEAFF
abundance: once
v_gene: TRBV20-1
d_gene: .
j_gene: TRBJ1-1

CDR3nt: TGTGCCAGTGCTCCGGGACTTACACATCAGCCCCAGCATTTT
CDR3aa: CASAPGLTHQPQHF
abundance: .
v_gene: TRBV19
d_gene: .
j_gene: TRBJ1-5

CDR3nt: TGTGCCATCCGGAGCACAGATACGCAGTATTTT
CDR3aa: CAIRSTDTQYF
abundance: many
v_gene: TRBV10-3
d_gene: .
j_gene: TRBJ2-3

CDR3nt: TGCAGTGCTGGGGGTAGCGGGAGGGTCGACGAGCAGTACTTC
CDR3aa: CSAGGSGRVDEQYF
abundance: few
v_gene: TRBV20-1
d_gene: TRBD2
j_gene: TRBJ2-7